The T cell receptor (beta chain) under discussion was sequenced for a study of cytomegalovirus exposure and HLA in healthy donors. Study-wide findings and caveats: A link between a missense DCLRE1C variant and TCR beta V- and J-gene trimming emerged from a later analysis. Productive rates of about 87% or about 30% were seen for most TCR beta V segments in an earlier analysis.

The PCR used 60 Vbeta and 13 Jbeta primers. Profiling relied on immunoSEQ multiplex PCR, and the TCRdb table lists in-frame clones only, not all of them. This sample has 150,000 to 250,000 clones, with over 75% found just once. Germline V gives CDR1 MNHEY, CDR2 SVGAGI. Trimming removed 7 bases from V and 0 bases from J, with 10 bases in between. The CDR3 loop spans 13 amino acids. This clone is a singleton in its sample. What it binds is not known. The chain couples TRBV6-5 to TRBJ2-7; D is ambiguous. The receptor comes from a boy aged 2 to 10 in good health and CMV-seronegative. The material sequenced was PBMCs. This CDR3 reads CASTGKNSYEQYF. The CDR3 bases are TGTGCCAGCACTGGCAAGAACTCCTACGAGCAGTACTTC.